These T cell receptor beta chains were read from a single sample in a study of shared clonotypes between healthy human individuals. Only in-frame clones appear in the TCRdb table, and some are missing; sequencing was by immunoSEQ multiplex PCR. The table includes around 1.6 million clones, 98% detected once. The source material was naive CD4+ T cells sorted from blood. The receptors here all came from a man aged 30 to 45 in good health. Each CDR3 is given with its conserved first and last residue. Fields, in order: V gene, CDR3 length, clone size, D gene, J gene, CDR3 protein, CDR3 DNA. D genes are given only for firm matches. For some rows the clone size is stated as once, few or many, or as a class when expanded; others skip it.

TRBV4-3	15	once	TRBD1	TRBJ2-1	CASSHQGQGLNEQFF	TGCGCCAGCAGCCATCAAGGACAGGGTTTAAATGAGCAGTTCTTC
TRBV10-3	14	NA	NA	TRBJ1-5	CAASGGQSNQPQHF	TGTGCCGCCTCCGGCGGACAGTCCAATCAGCCCCAGCATTTT
TRBV13	16	NA	TRBD2	TRBJ2-7	CASSRLAGSRPYEQYF	TGTGCCAGCAGCCGACTAGCGGGGAGCAGGCCCTACGAGCAGTACTTC
TRBV15	14	NA	NA	TRBJ2-1	CATRHAGQHNEQFF	TGTGCCACCCGTCACGCCGGTCAACACAATGAGCAGTTCTTC
TRBV5-1	19	NA	TRBD2	TRBJ2-2	CASSLALIAGALNTGELFF	TGCGCCAGCAGCTTGGCCCTGATAGCGGGAGCCCTGAACACCGGGGAGCTGTTTTTT
TRBV6-1	15	once	NA	TRBJ1-5	CASSEAAGGNQPQHF	TGTGCCAGCAGTGAAGCGGCAGGGGGCAATCAGCCCCAGCATTTT
TRBV5-8	12	NA	NA	TRBJ2-5	CASTVQGETQYF	TGTGCCAGCACTGTGCAGGGTGAGACCCAGTACTTC
TRBV11-2	15	NA	TRBD2	TRBJ2-7	CASSLGLAAAYEQYF	TGTGCCAGCAGCTTAGGACTAGCTGCGGCCTACGAGCAGTACTTC
TRBV9	15	NA	NA	TRBJ1-3	CASSVAPLSGNTIYF	TGTGCCAGCAGCGTAGCACCGCTCTCTGGAAACACCATATATTTT
TRBV7-9	15	NA	TRBD2	TRBJ2-7	CASSPLAGVTYEQYF	TGTGCCAGCAGCCCTCTAGCGGGGGTGACCTACGAGCAGTACTTC
TRBV7-9	15	NA	TRBD1	TRBJ1-4	CASSLGDRDNEKLFF	TGTGCCAGCAGCTTAGGGGACAGGGACAATGAAAAACTGTTTTTT
TRBV5-8	18	NA	TRBD1	TRBJ2-7	CASSLTGGRKGSSYEQYF	TGTGCCAGCAGCTTGACAGGGGGTCGAAAGGGGAGCTCCTACGAGCAGTACTTC
TRBV5-1	15	NA	NA	TRBJ1-2	CASSLAGRAGDGYTF	TGCGCCAGCAGCTTGGCCGGAAGGGCAGGGGATGGCTACACCTTC
TRBV5-4	18	NA	TRBD2	TRBJ2-1	CASSLLRTSGRSNNEQFF	TGTGCCAGCAGCTTGCTTAGGACTAGCGGGAGGAGCAACAATGAGCAGTTCTTC
TRBV27	14	NA	NA	TRBJ2-7	CASSLSGISYEQYF	TGTGCCAGCAGTTTATCGGGCATATCCTACGAGCAGTACTTC
TRBV5-1	14	once	NA	TRBJ1-3	CASSLGSSGNTIYF	TGCGCCAGCAGCCTTGGGAGCTCTGGAAACACCATATATTTT
TRBV28	16	NA	TRBD2	TRBJ2-1	CASSSTSGEPLYEQFF	TGTGCCAGCAGTTCCACTAGCGGGGAACCTTTGTATGAGCAGTTCTTC
TRBV7-3	14	NA	NA	TRBJ2-3	CASSPSTRTDTQYF	TGTGCCAGCAGCCCCTCGACGCGCACAGATACGCAGTATTTT
TRBV9	13	NA	NA	TRBJ1-1	CASAIKLNTEAFF	TGTGCCAGCGCCATTAAACTGAACACTGAAGCTTTCTTT
TRBV20-1	11	NA	NA	TRBJ2-7	CSASRGGEQYF	TGCAGTGCTAGTCGTGGGGGCGAGCAGTACTTC
TRBV2	16	NA	TRBD2	TRBJ2-3	CASRRAGSGGEDTQYF	TGTGCCAGCAGGCGGGCGGGTAGCGGGGGGGAGGATACGCAGTATTTT
TRBV28	15	NA	NA	TRBJ2-7	CASSLNQGGFYEQYF	TGTGCCAGCAGTTTAAATCAGGGTGGGTTCTACGAGCAGTACTTC
TRBV15	17	NA	TRBD1	TRBJ1-2	CATSTGGQPKTNYGYTF	TGTGCCACCAGCACGGGGGGACAGCCTAAGACTAACTATGGCTACACCTTC
TRBV2	12	once	NA	TRBJ2-7	CASRKQNYEQYF	TGTGCCAGCAGGAAACAAAATTACGAGCAGTACTTC
TRBV29-1	13	NA	TRBD1	TRBJ2-3	CSVTGGAGDTQYF	TGCAGCGTAACAGGGGGCGCTGGAGATACGCAGTATTTT
TRBV13	14	NA	TRBD1	TRBJ2-7	CASSLAGQRYEQYF	TGTGCCAGCAGCTTAGCGGGACAGCGCTACGAGCAGTACTTC
TRBV19	14	NA	TRBD1	TRBJ1-5	CASSPGQGHQPQHF	TGTGCCAGTAGTCCCGGACAGGGGCATCAGCCCCAGCATTTT
TRBV6-1	14	NA	NA	TRBJ2-7	CASSGRVGSYEQYF	TGTGCCAGCAGTGGCCGCGTCGGCTCCTACGAGCAGTACTTC
TRBV19	12	NA	NA	TRBJ2-3	CASTSPPDTQYF	TGTGCCAGTACCTCGCCCCCAGATACGCAGTATTTT
TRBV5-6	15	NA	TRBD2	TRBJ2-1	CASSDGGRNYNEQFF	TGTGCCAGCAGCGATGGCGGGAGAAACTACAATGAGCAGTTCTTC
TRBV19	16	NA	TRBD2	TRBJ2-3	CASRALAGASTDTQYF	TGTGCCAGCCGGGCTCTAGCGGGAGCTTCCACAGATACGCAGTATTTT
TRBV10-3	20	NA	NA	TRBJ2-2	CAISDPTLGEAGITTGELFF	TGTGCCATCAGTGACCCGACCTTGGGGGAGGCGGGGATAACGACCGGGGAGCTGTTTTTT
TRBV19	14	NA	NA	TRBJ2-1	CASSRTRSGDEQFF	TGTGCCAGTAGTCGGACGCGGAGCGGAGATGAGCAGTTCTTC
TRBV5-6	14	NA	NA	TRBJ2-7	CASSLVSLGYEQYF	TGTGCCAGCAGCTTAGTTAGTTTGGGTTACGAGCAGTACTTC